This T cell receptor beta chain stems from a study of blood T cell repertoires in COVID-19. At the level of the study: Acute and convalescent COVID-19 specimens originated in the United States, Italy and Spain.

The CDR3 consists of 17 residues. Trimming cost V 4 bases and J 0 bases, with 19 bases left between them. The germline gives CDR1 LNHDA, CDR2 SQIVND (reference sequence). Methods used by the authors: Amplification of reference gene primers provided the estimated nucleated cell counts. Data came from immunoSEQ multiplex PCR; TCRdb stores just in-frame clones and leaves some out. The DNA gave D and trimming, while V, J and clone size come from that table. The repertoire consists of 150,000 to 200,000 clones, with roughly nine tenths occurring once and the leading ten covering approximately 10%. The receptor comes from a woman aged 55 to 70 with COVID-19, enrolled during active disease. J is TRBJ2-7 and V is TRBV19, with a tentative D call TRBD2 (5 bases). Sequenced input: peripheral blood. The CDR3 region is CASSNPASSISSYEQYF. CDR3 coding DNA: TGTGCCAGTAGTAATCCCGCTAGCTCTATTAGCTCCTACGAGCAGTACTTC.